This is a list of T cell receptor beta chains from one sample in a study of blood T cells in healthy people across ages. TCRdb processed the 5' RACE reads anew with MiXCR; each CDR3 protein has one entry. The sample shows about 630,000 distinct CDR3 sequences, 21% of them seen only once. Specimen: blood. These receptors were taken from a man aged 70 or older in good health. Each CDR3 is given without its conserved first and last residue.

V gene | CDR3 length | CDR3 protein
TRBV6-1 | 14 | ASRPGTSGSVYEQY
TRBV3-1 | 13 | ASSQTPQVSYEQY
TRBV6-2/TRBV6-3 | 13 | ASSLRQKTQETQY
TRBV20-1 | 14 | SASISGTSGGNEQF
TRBV7-9 | 14 | ASSSGTSGSINEQF
TRBV6-2/TRBV6-3 | 10 | ASGDFGNIQY
TRBV5-1 | 14 | ASSLGSSGSRDEQF
TRBV19 | 12 | ASSNRELKNIQY
TRBV6-5 | 12 | ASSYQWSAYEQY
TRBV12-3/TRBV12-4 | 11 | ASRAGTGDGYT
TRBV7-2 | 13 | ASSLAGQGWDEQY
TRBV19 | 12 | ASRPRGDQDGYT
TRBV6-6 | 11 | ASSQARNYGYT
TRBV5-1 | 14 | ASSQNSGSGQETQY
TRBV4-1 | 15 | ASSQDPLAGVEETQY
TRBV20-1 | 15 | SARVAGGLSSYNEQF
TRBV12-3/TRBV12-4 | 10 | ASSFGGQGYT
TRBV29-1 | 10 | SGAPTSNEQF
TRBV20-1 | 9 | SEGAGETQY
TRBV5-1 | 15 | ASSLGGVGVNQETQY
TRBV10-3 | 15 | AISEVRVSGDLNEQF
TRBV11-2 | 12 | ASSWLAGNNEQF
TRBV7-9 | 14 | ASSSRGQSSGNTIY
TRBV7-8 | 15 | ASSLDETSGSIGEQY
TRBV12-3/TRBV12-4 | 12 | ASSELGTVYEQY
TRBV27 | 12 | ASSRRVTNEKLF
TRBV7-3 | 12 | ASSLRADNSPLH
TRBV4-1 | 11 | ASSHLAINEQF
TRBV12-3/TRBV12-4 | 15 | ASSLKKLAGIVNEQF
TRBV20-1 | 10 | SAGRGGNEQF
TRBV29-1 | 10 | SGEEDRETQY
TRBV27 | 11 | ASSLSPTGEQY
TRBV2 | 13 | ASSPGTGVQETQY
TRBV20-1 | 13 | SARDPTPGGYEQY
TRBV18 | 13 | ASSAVLGIDTEAF
TRBV20-1 | 13 | SARDSGDSQETQY
TRBV5-1 | 13 | ASSGGTGGPTEAF
TRBV11-2 | 13 | ASSLGGRYTGELF
TRBV10-3 | 13 | AISERQVTAYEQY
TRBV7-2 | 14 | ASSFGGSFSYNEQF
TRBV29-1 | 11 | SVGRAVNTEAF
TRBV6-5 | 12 | ASSYSGDYNEQF